This T cell receptor beta chain was found in a study of identical twins. There are 10 residues in the CDR3. V shed 7 bases and J shed 12 bases, with 9 bases lying between them. Germline-derived CDR1 and CDR2 are SNHLY and FYNNEI. Regarding the study as a whole: Analyses based on zero insertions could be partly confounded by invariant MAIT and iNKT cells.

TCRdb processed the 5' RACE reads anew with MiXCR; each CDR3 protein has one entry. The sample lists 210,000 or so distinct CDR3 sequences; 15% to 20% were seen once. This clonotype was counted only a few times. Its antigen is unidentified. This sample also belongs to another study, concerning T cells expressing NK-cell markers. From that report: Sequencing covered eight donors, seven HCMV-seropositive and one seronegative.

This TCR derives from a woman under 30 in good health. Sequencing used CD8+ T cells sorted from blood. The V gene is TRBV2, the J gene TRBJ1-4; TRBD1 is a possible D gene (5 bases). The CDR3 protein is CASKTQELFF. In DNA form, the CDR3 reads TGTGCCAGCAAGACACAGGAACTGTTTTTT. The entire variable domain, with the rest obtained from reference TRBV2 and TRBJ1-4, is as follows: EPEVTQTPSHQVTQMGQEVILRCVPISNHLYFYWYRQILGQKVEFLVSFYNNEISEKSEIFDDQFSVERPDGSNFTLKIRSTKLEDSAMYFCASKTQELFFGSGTQLSVL.